A selection of T cell receptor beta chains follows, all from one sample in a study of T cells in Graves' hyperthyroidism and ophthalmopathy. TCRdb itself ran the multiplex PCR reads through MiXCR, one entry per CDR3 protein. This table holds 360,000 or so distinct CDR3 sequences, around 15% found once. Material: blood. Every receptor here comes from a woman aged 55-70 years with Graves' ophthalmopathy. Both conserved end residues are part of each CDR3. A D gene is named only where the DNA matches it firmly. The size of a clone is reported for some rows only, either as once, few or many, or as a class for expanded clones.

clone size	D gene	V gene	J gene	CDR3 DNA	CDR3 protein
many	.	TRBV3-1	TRBJ2-1	TGTGCCAGCAGCCAAGACGGAAATGAGCAGTTCTTC	CASSQDGNEQFF
many	.	TRBV28	TRBJ1-5	TGTGCCAGCAGTTTCTGGGGGGGAGGGGCAGGCAATCAGCCCCAGCATTTT	CASSFWGGGAGNQPQHF
many	.	TRBV15	TRBJ1-1	TGTGCCACCAGCAGAGATCAGGTGAACACTGAAGCTTTCTTT	CATSRDQVNTEAFF
many	TRBD1	TRBV7-9	TRBJ2-7	TGTGCCAGCAGCTTAGCGGCAGGGGGCTACGAGCAGTACTTC	CASSLAAGGYEQYF
few	.	TRBV20-1	TRBJ1-2	TGCAGTACTGATGGGCGACTTAACTATGGCTACACCTTC	CSTDGRLNYGYTF
many	TRBD2	TRBV5-1	TRBJ2-7	TGCGCCAGCAGTGCGAGCGGGAGGGAGTACGAGCAGTACTTC	CASSASGREYEQYF
.	.	TRBV4-1	TRBJ2-7	TGCGCCAGCAGCCAAGTCCATGAGGGCCCCTCCTACGAGCAGTACTTC	CASSQVHEGPSYEQYF
.	.	TRBV6-1	TRBJ2-3	TGTGCCAGCACCCGGGCGTCAGATACGCAGTATTTT	CASTRASDTQYF
.	TRBD1	TRBV6-5	TRBJ2-5	TGTGCCAGCAGTAACACCGGGACAGAACAAGAGACCCAGTACTTC	CASSNTGTEQETQYF
many	.	TRBV5-4	TRBJ1-2	TGTGCCAGCAGCTCGAACGGGGCATATGGCTACACCTTC	CASSSNGAYGYTF